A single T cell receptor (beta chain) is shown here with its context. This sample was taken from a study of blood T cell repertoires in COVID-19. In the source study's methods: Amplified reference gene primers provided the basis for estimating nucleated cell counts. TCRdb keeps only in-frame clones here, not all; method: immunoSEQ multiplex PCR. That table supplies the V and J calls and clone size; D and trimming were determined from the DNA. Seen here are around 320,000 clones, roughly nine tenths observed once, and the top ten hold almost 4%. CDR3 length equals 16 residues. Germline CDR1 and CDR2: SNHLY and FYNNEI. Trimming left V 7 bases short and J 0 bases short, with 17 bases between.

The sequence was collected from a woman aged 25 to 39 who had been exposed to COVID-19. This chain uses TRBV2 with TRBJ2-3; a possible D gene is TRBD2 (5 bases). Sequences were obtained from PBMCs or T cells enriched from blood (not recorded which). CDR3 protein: CASKPSWGISTDTQYF. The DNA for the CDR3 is TGTGCCAGCAAGCCTAGCTGGGGAATAAGCACAGATACGCAGTATTTT.